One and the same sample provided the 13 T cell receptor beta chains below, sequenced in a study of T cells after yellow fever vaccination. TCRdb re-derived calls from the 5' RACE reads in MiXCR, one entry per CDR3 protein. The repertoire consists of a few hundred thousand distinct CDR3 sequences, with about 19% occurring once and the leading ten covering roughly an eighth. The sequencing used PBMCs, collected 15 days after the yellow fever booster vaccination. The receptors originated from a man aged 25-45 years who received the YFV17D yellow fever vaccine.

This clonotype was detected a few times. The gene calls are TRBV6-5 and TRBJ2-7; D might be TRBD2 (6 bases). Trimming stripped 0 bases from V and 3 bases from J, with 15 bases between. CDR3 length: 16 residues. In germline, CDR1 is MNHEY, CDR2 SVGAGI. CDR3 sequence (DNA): TGTGCCAGCAGTTACTCGTTCCGGGACTTTAACTACGAGCAGTACTTC. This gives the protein CASSYSFRDFNYEQYF.

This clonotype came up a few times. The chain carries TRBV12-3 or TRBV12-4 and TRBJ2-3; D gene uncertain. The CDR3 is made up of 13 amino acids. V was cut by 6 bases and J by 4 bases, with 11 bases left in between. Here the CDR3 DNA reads TGTGCCAGCAGGGAGAGTGTCGCAGATACGCAGTATTTT. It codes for CASRESVADTQYF.

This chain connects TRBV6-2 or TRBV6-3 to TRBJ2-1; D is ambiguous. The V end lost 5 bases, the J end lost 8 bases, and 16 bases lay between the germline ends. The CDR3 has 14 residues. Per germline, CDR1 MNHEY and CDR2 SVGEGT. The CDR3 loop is CASSPPGSFDEQFF. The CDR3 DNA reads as TGTGCCAGCAGTCCCCCGGGTAGTTTCGATGAGCAGTTCTTC.

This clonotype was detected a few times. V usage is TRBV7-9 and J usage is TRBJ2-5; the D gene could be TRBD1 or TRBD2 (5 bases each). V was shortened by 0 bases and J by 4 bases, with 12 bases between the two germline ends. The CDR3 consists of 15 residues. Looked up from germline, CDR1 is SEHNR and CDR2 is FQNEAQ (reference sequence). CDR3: CASSLAIGAAETQYF. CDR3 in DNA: TGTGCCAGCAGCTTAGCCATCGGGGCGGCAGAGACCCAGTACTTC.

CDR3 protein: CASSEWGLNEKLFF. CDR3 bases: TGTGCCAGCAGTGAATGGGGCTTAAATGAAAAACTGTTTTTT. V and J are TRBV25-1 and TRBJ1-4; weak D call: TRBD1 (5 bases). In germline, CDR1 is MGHDK, CDR2 SYGVNS. The V end was cut by 1 base, the J end by 5 bases, with 8 bases between. The CDR3 loop spans 14 amino acids. Supplemented by reference TRBV25-1 and TRBJ1-4, the full variable domain reads EADIYQTPRYLVIGTGKKITLECSQTMGHDKMYWYQQDPGMELHLIHYSYGVNSTEKGDLSSESTVSRIRTEHFPLTLESARPSHTSQYLCASSEWGLNEKLFFGSGTQLSVL.

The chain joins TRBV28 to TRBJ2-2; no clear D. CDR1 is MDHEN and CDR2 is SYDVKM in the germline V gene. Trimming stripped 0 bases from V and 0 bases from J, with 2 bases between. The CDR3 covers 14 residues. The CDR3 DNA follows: TGTGCCAGCAGTTTATGGCCGAACACCGGGGAGCTGTTTTTT. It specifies CASSLWPNTGELFF.

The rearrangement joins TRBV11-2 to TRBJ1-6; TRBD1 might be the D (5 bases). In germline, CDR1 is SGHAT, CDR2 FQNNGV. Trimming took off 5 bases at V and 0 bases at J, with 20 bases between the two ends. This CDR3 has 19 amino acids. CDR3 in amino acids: CASSPQGFLLSSYNSPLHF. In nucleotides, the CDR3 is TGTGCCAGCAGCCCTCAGGGATTCCTCCTGAGCTCCTATAATTCACCCCTCCACTTT.

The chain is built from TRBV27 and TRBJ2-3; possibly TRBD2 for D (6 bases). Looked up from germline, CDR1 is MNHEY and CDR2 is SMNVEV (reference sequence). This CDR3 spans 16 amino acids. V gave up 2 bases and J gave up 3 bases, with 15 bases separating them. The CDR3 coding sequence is TGTGCCAGCAGTTTAGCCGTCTCGCGGGATACAGATACGCAGTATTTT. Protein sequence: CASSLAVSRDTDTQYF.

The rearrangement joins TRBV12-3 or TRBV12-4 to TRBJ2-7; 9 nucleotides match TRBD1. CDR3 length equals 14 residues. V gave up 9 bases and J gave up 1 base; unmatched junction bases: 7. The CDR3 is CASRPGTGSYEQYF. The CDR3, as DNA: TGTGCCAGTCGACCCGGGACAGGGTCCTACGAGCAGTACTTC.

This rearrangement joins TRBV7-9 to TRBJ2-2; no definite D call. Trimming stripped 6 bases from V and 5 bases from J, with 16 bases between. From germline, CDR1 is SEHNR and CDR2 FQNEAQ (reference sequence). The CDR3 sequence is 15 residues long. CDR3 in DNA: TGTGCCAGCAGGCAAAATTTGTTGCGTACCGGGGAGCTGTTTTTT. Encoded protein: CASRQNLLRTGELFF. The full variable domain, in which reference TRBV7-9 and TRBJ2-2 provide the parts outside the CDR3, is DTGVSQNPRHKITKRGQNVTFRCDPISEHNRLYWYRQTLGQGPEFLTYFQNEAQLEKSRLLSDRFSAERPKGSFSTLEIQRTEQGDSAMYLCASRQNLLRTGELFFGEGSRLTVL.

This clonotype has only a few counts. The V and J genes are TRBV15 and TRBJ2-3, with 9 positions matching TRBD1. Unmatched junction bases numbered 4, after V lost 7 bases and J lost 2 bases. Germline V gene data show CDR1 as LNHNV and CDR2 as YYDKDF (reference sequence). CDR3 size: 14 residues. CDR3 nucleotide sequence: TGTGCCACCACCGGGACAGGGATCACAGATACGCAGTATTTT. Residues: CATTGTGITDTQYF. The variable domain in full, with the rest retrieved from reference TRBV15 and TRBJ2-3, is DAMVIQNPRYQVTQFGKPVTLSCSQTLNHNVMYWYQQKSSQAPKLLFHYYDKDFNNEADTPDNFQSRRPNTSFCFLDIRSPGLGDTAMYLCATTGTGITDTQYFGPGTRLTVL.

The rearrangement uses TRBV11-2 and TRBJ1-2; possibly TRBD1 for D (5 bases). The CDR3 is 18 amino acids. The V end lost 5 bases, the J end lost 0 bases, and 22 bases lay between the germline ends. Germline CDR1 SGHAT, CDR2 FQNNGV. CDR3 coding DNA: TGTGCCAGCAGCCCTCGTAGGGGTTCGGGCAGCCCTAACTATGGCTACACCTTC. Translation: CASSPRRGSGSPNYGYTF. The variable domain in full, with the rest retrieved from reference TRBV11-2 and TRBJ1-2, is EAGVAQSPRYKIIEKRQSVAFWCNPISGHATLYWYQQILGQGPKLLIQFQNNGVVDDSQLPKDRFSAERLKGVDSTLKIQPAKLEDSAVYLCASSPRRGSGSPNYGYTFGSGTRLTVV.

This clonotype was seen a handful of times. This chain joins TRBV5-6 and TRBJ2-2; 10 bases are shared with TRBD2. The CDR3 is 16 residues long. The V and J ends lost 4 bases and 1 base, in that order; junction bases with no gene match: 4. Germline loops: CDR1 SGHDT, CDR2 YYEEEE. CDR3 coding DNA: TGTGCCAGCAGCAAAAGCGGGAGGGGGAACACCGGGGAGCTGTTTTTT. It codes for CASSKSGRGNTGELFF.